This T cell receptor (beta chain) was obtained from a study of human T cells and chemical hapten exposure. At the level of the study: The variation in per-sample TCR yields arose mainly from small differences in pooled library volumes.

Overall study findings and caveats: PT1 expanded TCR numbers rose with patch test score.

Time point noted: patch test 2, 6 weeks after DPC sensitization. Treatment given: therapeutic diphenylcyclopropenone sensitization with weekly scalp DPC. This clonotype came up many times. What it recognizes is unknown. Original data processing: A per-sample median of around 91,000 TCRs was observed, with counts ranging from roughly 20,000 to 750,000. TCRdb reprocessed the RACE reads via MiXCR and lists one record per CDR3 protein. The V and J calls and clone size come from TCRdb's table, not from the authors' own analysis. The sample has 84,000 or so distinct CDR3 sequences, roughly 10% seen once. The CDR3 sequence is 11 residues long. Trimming took off 8 bases at V and 8 bases at J, with 13 bases between the two ends. Germline loops: CDR1 SQVTM, CDR2 ANQGSEA.

This TCR came from a woman younger than 45 with alopecia areata. Some clones in this sample may be carry-over from other donors' samples. The V and J genes are TRBV29-1 and TRBJ2-1; tentatively, D is TRBD2 (5 bases). Sequenced material: whole blood, taken in connection with sensitization to the hapten diphenylcyclopropenone (DPC). CDR3 amino acids: CSTRPGYEQFF. The CDR3 DNA reads TGCAGCACCCGCCCGGGGTATGAGCAGTTCTTC.